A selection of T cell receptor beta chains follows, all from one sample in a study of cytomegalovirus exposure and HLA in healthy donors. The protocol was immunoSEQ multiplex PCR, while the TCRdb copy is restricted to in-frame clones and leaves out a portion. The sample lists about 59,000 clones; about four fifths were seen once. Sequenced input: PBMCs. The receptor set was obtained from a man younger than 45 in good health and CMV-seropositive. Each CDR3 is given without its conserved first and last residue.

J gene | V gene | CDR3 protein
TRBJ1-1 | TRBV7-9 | ASSKLTNTEAF
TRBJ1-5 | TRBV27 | ASSLSGARKRNQPQH
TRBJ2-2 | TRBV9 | ASNFNGGSGELF
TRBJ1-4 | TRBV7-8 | ASSLGAGEGEKLF
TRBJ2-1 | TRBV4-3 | ASTPGQDNEQF
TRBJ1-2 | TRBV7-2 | ASSLAPTGSVRYGYT
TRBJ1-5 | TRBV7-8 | ASSPVGGASNQPQH
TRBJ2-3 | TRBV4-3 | ASSQVTPRAGGATQY
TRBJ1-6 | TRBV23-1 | ASSQSFPGTGNSPLH
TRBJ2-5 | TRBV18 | ASSPAPETQETQY
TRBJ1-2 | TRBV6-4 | ASPQGSNYGYT
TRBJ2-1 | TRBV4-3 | ASSQDWKDYRQGEQF
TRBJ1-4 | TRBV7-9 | ASSFWTGGWEKLF
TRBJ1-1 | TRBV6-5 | ASSYDRVRTEAF
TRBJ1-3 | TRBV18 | ASSPQQQNTIY
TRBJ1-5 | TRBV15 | ATSRSTQPQH
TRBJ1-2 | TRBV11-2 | ASSLPLCGYT
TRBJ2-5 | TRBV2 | ASSALAGGETQY
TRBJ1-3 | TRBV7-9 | ASSPTQGPGNTIY
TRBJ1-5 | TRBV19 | ASSPRTLPQH
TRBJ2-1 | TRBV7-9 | ASSILAGAYNEQF
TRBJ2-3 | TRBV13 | ASSSLKGDATDTQY
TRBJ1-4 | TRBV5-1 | ASSSGQVGEKLF
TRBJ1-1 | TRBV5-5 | ASTTGTGEGTEAF
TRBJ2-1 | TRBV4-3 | ASSQGTGVNEQF
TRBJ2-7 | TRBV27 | ASSITGTGTYEQY
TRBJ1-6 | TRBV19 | ASSPSGLSYNSPLH
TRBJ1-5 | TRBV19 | ASSRGTGGTFSNQPQH
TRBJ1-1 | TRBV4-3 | ASSQDTTGGGTEAF
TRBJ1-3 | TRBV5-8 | ASSLNGGIGNTIY
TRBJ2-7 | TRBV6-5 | ASSTGLYEQY
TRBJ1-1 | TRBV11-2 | ASSPWRGDTEAF
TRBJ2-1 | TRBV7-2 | ASSLGTALSSYNEQF
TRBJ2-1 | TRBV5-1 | ASSPRGGVLSYNEQF
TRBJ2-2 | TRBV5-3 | ARSLAQGQRSRSGELF
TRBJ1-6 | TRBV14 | ASSLTGASPLH
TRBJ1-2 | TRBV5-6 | ASSLNVGGAGPGYGYT
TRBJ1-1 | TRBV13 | ASSLVTEAF
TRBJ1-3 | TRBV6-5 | ASSRTASSGNTIY
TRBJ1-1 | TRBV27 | ASRSVRAITEAF
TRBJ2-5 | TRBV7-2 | ASTLSWGATQETQY
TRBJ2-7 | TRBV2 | ASSETSGGGTYEQY
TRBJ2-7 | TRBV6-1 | ASSVGQGLFYEQY
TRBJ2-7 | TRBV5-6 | ASSLVGTGYEQY
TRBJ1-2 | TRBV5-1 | ASSLGSPQNYGYT
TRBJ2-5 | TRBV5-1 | ASREVVVTQETQY
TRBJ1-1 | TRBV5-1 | ASSLRTGRTEAF
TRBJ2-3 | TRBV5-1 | ASSRGQRADTQY